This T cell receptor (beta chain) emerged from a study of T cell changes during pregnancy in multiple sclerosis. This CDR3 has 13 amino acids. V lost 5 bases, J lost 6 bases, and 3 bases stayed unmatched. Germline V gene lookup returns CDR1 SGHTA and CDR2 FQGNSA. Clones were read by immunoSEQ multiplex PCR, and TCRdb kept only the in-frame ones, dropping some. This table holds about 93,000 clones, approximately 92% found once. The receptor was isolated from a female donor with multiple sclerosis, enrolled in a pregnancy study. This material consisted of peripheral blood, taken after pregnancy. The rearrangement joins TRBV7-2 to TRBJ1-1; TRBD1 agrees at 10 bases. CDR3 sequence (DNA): TGTGCCAGCAGCCGACAGGGGGCGGCTGAAGCTTTCTTT. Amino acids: CASSRQGAAEAFF. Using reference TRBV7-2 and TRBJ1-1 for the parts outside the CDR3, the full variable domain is GAGVSQSPSNKVTEKGKDVELRCDPISGHTALYWYRQSLGQGLEFLIYFQGNSAPDKSGLPSDRFSAERTGGSVSTLTIQRTQQEDSAVYLCASSRQGAAEAFFGQGTRLTVV.